This T cell receptor beta chain was observed in a study of T cell responses to AZD1222 COVID-19 vaccine. Trimming removed 4 bases from V and 2 bases from J; junction bases left unmatched: 7. The CDR3 runs to 15 residues. In germline, CDR1 is LGHDT, CDR2 YNNKEL (reference sequence). As regards this clone: Antigen unknown.

Only in-frame clones appear in the TCRdb table, and some are missing; sequencing was by immunoSEQ multiplex PCR. The table records about 110,000 clones, more than 70% of them present only once. Findings and caveats of the study: When two AZD1222 doses had been given, Spike-specific TCR breadth and depth rose. The study found vaccine-associated CD4 TCRs spanning spike, dominant at 160-218 and 743-854. Only after the peak T cell response were repertoires sampled.

The sequencing here drew on peripheral blood, taken on day 0 of MenACWY control vaccination. This sequence was found in an adult in good health. V gene TRBV3-1 (or the pseudogene TRBV3-2) combines with J gene TRBJ1-2, with 7 nucleotides matching TRBD1. DNA for the CDR3: TGTGCCAGCAGCCCTAACGACAGGGCCAACTATGGCTACACCTTC. This gives the protein CASSPNDRANYGYTF.